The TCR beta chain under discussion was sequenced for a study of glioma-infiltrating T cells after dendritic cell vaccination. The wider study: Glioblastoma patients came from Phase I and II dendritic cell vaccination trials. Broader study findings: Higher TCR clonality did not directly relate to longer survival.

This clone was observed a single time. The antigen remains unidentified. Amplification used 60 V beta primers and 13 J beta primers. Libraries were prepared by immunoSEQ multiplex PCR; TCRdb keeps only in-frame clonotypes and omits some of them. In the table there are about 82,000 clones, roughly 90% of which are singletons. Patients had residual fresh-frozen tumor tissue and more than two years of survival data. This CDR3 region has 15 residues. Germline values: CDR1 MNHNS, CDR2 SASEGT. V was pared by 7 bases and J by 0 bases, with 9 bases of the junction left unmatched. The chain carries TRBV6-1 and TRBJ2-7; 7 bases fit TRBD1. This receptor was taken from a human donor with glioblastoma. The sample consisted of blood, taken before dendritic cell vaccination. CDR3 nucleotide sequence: TGTGCCAGCATCAGTACGGCAGGGGGCTCCTACGAGCAGTACTTC. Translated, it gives CASISTAGGSYEQYF.